The 26 T cell receptor beta chains below all came from one sample that was sequenced in a study of blood T cell repertoires in COVID-19. Libraries were prepared by immunoSEQ multiplex PCR; TCRdb keeps only in-frame clonotypes and omits some of them. The sample holds over 200,000 clones, approximately 90% seen once. The sample taken for sequencing was peripheral blood. Receptors were obtained from a man over 45 with COVID-19, enrolled during active disease.

The J gene is TRBJ1-1, the V gene TRBV6-5, with 10 bases lining up with TRBD1. V shed 0 bases, J shed 11 bases, and the junction held 12 bases outside the gene matches. The CDR3 totals 16 residues. Germline V gene data show CDR1 as MNHEY and CDR2 as SVGAGI. The CDR3 sequence: CASSYSKYGDRGAAFF. CDR3 in DNA: TGTGCCAGCAGTTACTCGAAGTACGGGGACAGGGGTGCGGCTTTCTTT.

V usage is TRBV9 and J usage is TRBJ2-6; D might be TRBD1 (6 bases). The germline V gene encodes CDR1 SGDLS and CDR2 YYNGEE. The CDR3 is made up of 17 amino acids. Trimming took 0 bases from V and 2 from J, leaving 12 bases between them. The CDR3 loop is CASSVDPGEAGANVLTF. In nucleotides, the CDR3 is TGTGCCAGCAGCGTAGATCCAGGGGAAGCTGGGGCCAACGTCCTGACTTTC.

The CDR3 coding sequence is TGCGCCAGCAGCTTGGGGGACCAGGGGGAGGGCACAGATACGCAGTATTTT. Translating gives CASSLGDQGEGTDTQYF. The J gene is TRBJ2-3, the V gene TRBV5-1; the D gene is possibly TRBD1 (7 bases). V was trimmed by 0 bases and J by 1 base, leaving 15 bases between them. CDR1 is SGHRS and CDR2 is YFSETQ in the germline V gene. This CDR3 contains 17 residues.

This chain links TRBV5-4 with TRBJ2-3; 8 bases align to TRBD1. The CDR3 length is 17 residues. Trimming cost V 0 bases and J 4 bases; bases outside gene matches: 10. Germline CDR1 is SGHNT and CDR2 is YYREEE (reference sequence). CDR3: CASSLVLGRGPPDTQYF. The CDR3 bases are TGTGCCAGCAGCTTGGTGCTTGGCAGGGGGCCCCCAGATACGCAGTATTTT.

V is TRBV19 and J is TRBJ1-6; 9 nucleotides match TRBD1. V trimming: 4 bases; J trimming: 7 bases; junction bases outside the gene matches: 2. The CDR3 loop spans 14 amino acids. CDR1 LNHDA and CDR2 SQIVND come from the germline V gene (reference sequence). CDR3 sequence reads: CASSTGTGNSPLHF. The CDR3 DNA follows: TGTGCCAGTAGTACCGGGACAGGGAATTCACCCCTCCACTTT.

V is TRBV5-5 and J is TRBJ1-1; 8 bases are shared with TRBD1. Germline V lookup: CDR1 SGHKS, CDR2 YYEKEE (reference sequence). The CDR3 length is 15 residues. V gave up 3 bases and J gave up 6 bases; unmatched junction bases: 10. The CDR3 DNA reads TGTGCCAGCAGCTCTCAGGGGGCCGGGCGGGCTGAAGCTTTCTTT. This codes for CASSSQGAGRAEAFF.

The chain is built from TRBV28 and TRBJ2-1, with D possibly being TRBD1 (5 bases). The CDR3 extends over 15 amino acids. The germline V gene encodes CDR1 MDHEN and CDR2 SYDVKM. V lost 5 bases, J lost 0 bases, and 11 bases lay in between. The CDR3 DNA reads TGTGCCAGCAGTCCCGACAGTCGCTCCTACAATGAGCAGTTCTTC. Its protein product is CASSPDSRSYNEQFF.

This clone appeared once. The chain links TRBV28 to TRBJ1-2; D gene ambiguous. The V end lost 1 base, the J end lost 0 bases, and 9 bases lay between the germline ends. This CDR3 has 15 amino acids. Germline loops: CDR1 MDHEN, CDR2 SYDVKM. CDR3 nucleotides: TGTGCCAGCAGTTTATTCCAGCGTACTAACTATGGCTACACCTTC. This codes for CASSLFQRTNYGYTF.

The gene calls are TRBV10-3 and TRBJ1-1, with D possibly matching TRBD1 (5 bases). Germline loops: CDR1 ENHRY, CDR2 SYGVKD. This CDR3 contains 11 residues. The V end lost 3 bases, the J end lost 8 bases, and 7 bases lay between the germline ends. The CDR3 loop is CAISESGEAFF. CDR3 bases: TGTGCCATCAGTGAATCAGGGGAAGCTTTCTTT.

The CDR3 nucleotides are TGTGCCAGTAGTATAGGGGGCGGGAGAGTCCACGAGCAGTACTTC. It specifies CASSIGGGRVHEQYF. The chain links TRBV19 to TRBJ2-7, with 7 bases fitting TRBD2. This CDR3 has 15 amino acids. Germline CDR1 is LNHDA and CDR2 is SQIVND (reference sequence). With V trimmed by 1 base and J by 5 bases, 8 bases remained unmatched.

The chain employs TRBV2 and TRBJ1-6, with TRBD1 as a possible D gene (6 bases). The CDR3 is made up of 15 amino acids. The V end lost 6 bases, the J end lost 11 bases, and 20 bases lay between the germline ends. Germline loops: CDR1 SNHLY, CDR2 FYNNEI. CDR3 sequence (DNA): TGTGCCAGCAGGCCGTGGACAGAGGGTAGGACACCCCTCCACTTT. Translation gives CASRPWTEGRTPLHF.

The rearrangement links TRBV5-1 to TRBJ2-7; TRBD2 aligns across 10 bases. J lost 1 base, V lost 0 bases, and 10 bases had no gene match. The germline V gene encodes CDR1 SGHRS and CDR2 YFSETQ. The CDR3 is 18 residues long. CDR3 amino acids: CASSLGSLAGALSYEQYF. As DNA, the CDR3 is TGCGCCAGCAGCTTGGGATCGCTAGCGGGGGCCCTATCCTACGAGCAGTACTTC.

This clone was observed a single time. V is TRBV7-9 and J is TRBJ2-7; 8 bases match TRBD2. Losses at the gene ends were 5 bases for V and 1 base for J; bases not matched to a gene: 7. The CDR3 loop spans 15 amino acids. Germline CDR1 reads SEHNR; CDR2 reads FQNEAQ (reference sequence). CDR3 coding DNA: TGTGCCAGCAGCACCCTTATAGCGGGGTCCTACGAGCAGTACTTC. Protein: CASSTLIAGSYEQYF.

The chain recombines TRBV7-2 with TRBJ1-5; D may be TRBD1 (5 bases). This CDR3 contains 14 residues. The ends were cut back, 4 bases at V and 2 bases at J, with 9 bases in the middle. Germline V gene sequence: CDR1 SGHTA, CDR2 FQGNSA. This CDR3 reads CASSSDSGNQPQHF. The CDR3 DNA reads TGTGCCAGCAGCTCCGACAGCGGCAATCAGCCCCAGCATTTT. Full variable domain (remainder filled in from reference TRBV7-2 and TRBJ1-5): GAGVSQSPSNKVTEKGKDVELRCDPISGHTALYWYRQSLGQGLEFLIYFQGNSAPDKSGLPSDRFSAERTGGSVSTLTIQRTQQEDSAVYLCASSSDSGNQPQHFGDGTRLSIL.

The V gene is TRBV28, the J gene TRBJ1-5; no reliable D call. Germline V CDR1 and CDR2: MDHEN, SYDVKM. The CDR3 consists of 14 residues. V lost 4 bases and J 7 bases, leaving 14 bases between the germline ends. In DNA, the CDR3 is TGTGCCAGCAGTTCAACAACCTCAGGCCAGCCCCAGCATTTT. It is translated as CASSSTTSGQPQHF.

The chain links TRBV4-1 to TRBJ2-6; 11 positions agree with TRBD2. V was clipped by 3 bases and J by 0 bases; unmatched bases: 10. In germline, CDR1 is MGHRA, CDR2 YSYEKL. The CDR3 length is 20 residues. CDR3 sequence reads: CASSQPTSGNSYSGANVLTF. CDR3 coding DNA: TGCGCCAGCAGCCAGCCGACTAGCGGGAACTCCTACTCTGGGGCCAACGTCCTGACTTTC.

The genes are TRBV27 and TRBJ2-7; 7 bases match TRBD1. The ends lost 3 bases at V and 1 base at J; junction bases unmatched: 9. The CDR3 has 16 amino acids. The germline V gene has CDR1 MNHEY and CDR2 SMNVEV (reference sequence). CDR3 protein: CASSFSPGQSSYEQYF. Here the CDR3 DNA reads TGTGCCAGCAGTTTTTCGCCGGGACAGAGTTCCTACGAGCAGTACTTC.

V and J are TRBV30 and TRBJ1-2; D is ambiguous. CDR3 length equals 10 residues. The V end was cut by 7 bases, the J end by 7 bases, with 10 bases between. The germline V gene encodes CDR1 GTSNPN and CDR2 SVGIG (reference sequence). The CDR3 DNA sequence: TGTGCCTCGGAGAACGGTGGCTACACCTTC. Protein sequence: CASENGGYTF.

This chain joins TRBV19 and TRBJ1-2; 8 bases line up with TRBD1. The CDR3 consists of 11 residues. Germline assignment: CDR1 LNHDA and CDR2 SQIVND (reference sequence). Unmatched junction bases numbered 7, after V lost 5 bases and J lost 14 bases. The CDR3 loop is CASSSWTGRTF. The CDR3, as DNA: TGTGCCAGTAGTTCCTGGACAGGGCGAACCTTC.

This chain uses TRBV7-9 with TRBJ2-7, with 12 bases fitting TRBD1. Germline V gene data show CDR1 as SEHNR and CDR2 as FQNEAQ (reference sequence). This CDR3 has 17 residues. The V gene end was trimmed by 6 bases and the J gene end by 3 bases; junction bases not matched to a gene: 12. The CDR3 sequence is CASRAGTGGFDSYEQYF. CDR3 bases: TGTGCCAGCAGGGCCGGGACAGGGGGCTTCGATAGCTACGAGCAGTACTTC.

J is TRBJ2-7 and V is TRBV12-5, with D possibly matching TRBD1 (6 bases). Germline V gene lookup returns CDR1 LGHNT and CDR2 FRNRAP. V lost 1 base and J lost 3, with 13 bases in between. The CDR3 loop spans 15 amino acids. CDR3 region: CASGLENRGGYEQYF. The CDR3 DNA reads as TGTGCTAGTGGTTTGGAAAACCGAGGGGGCTACGAGCAGTACTTC.

In this sample, this clone turned up once. The chain is built from TRBV19 and TRBJ2-3, with D uncertain. The CDR3 runs to 13 residues. The V gene lost 5 bases and the J gene lost 4 bases, with 10 bases spanning the gap. In germline, CDR1 is LNHDA, CDR2 SQIVND (reference sequence). The CDR3 DNA reads as TGTGCCAGTAGTCTTGGAGAAGCAGATACGCAGTATTTT. Amino acid sequence: CASSLGEADTQYF. Combining the CDR3 with reference TRBV19 and TRBJ2-3 gives the whole variable domain DGGITQSPKYLFRKEGQNVTLSCEQNLNHDAMYWYRQDPGQGLRLIYYSQIVNDFQKGDIAEGYSVSREKKESFPLTVTSAQKNPTAFYLCASSLGEADTQYFGPGTRLTVL.

The chain links TRBV2 to TRBJ2-1, with 10 bases aligning to TRBD2. Germline V CDR1 and CDR2: SNHLY, FYNNEI. V dropped 3 bases and J dropped 8; count of bases not matched to a gene: 7. This CDR3 is 15 amino acids long. CDR3 nucleotide sequence: TGTGCCAGCAGTGAGGACCGGACTAGCGGAGATGAGCAGTTCTTC. This codes for CASSEDRTSGDEQFF.

V gene TRBV4-1 combines with J gene TRBJ1-4; D is undetermined. The germline gives CDR1 MGHRA, CDR2 YSYEKL. The CDR3 has 15 residues. V lost 1 base and J 6 bases, leaving 12 bases between the germline ends. The CDR3 here is CASSQGLGSDEKLFF. CDR3 coding DNA: TGCGCCAGCAGCCAAGGCCTTGGTTCGGATGAAAAACTGTTTTTT.

The genes are TRBV20-1 and TRBJ2-1; the D gene is possibly TRBD1 (6 bases). This CDR3 is 11 amino acids long. In germline, CDR1 is DFQATT, CDR2 SNEGSKA (reference sequence). V was cut by 6 bases and J by 13 bases, with 16 bases left in between. CDR3 amino acids: CSAPRRGDQFF. The CDR3 DNA sequence: TGCAGTGCGCCACGCAGGGGAGATCAGTTCTTC.

The V call is TRBV6-1, the J call TRBJ1-1; tentative D call: TRBD1 (6 bases). The CDR3 contains 16 residues. Germline loops: CDR1 MNHNS, CDR2 SASEGT. V dropped 2 bases and J dropped 4 bases, with 17 bases sitting between them. The CDR3 sequence is CASSETLIKQGTEAFF. The CDR3 nucleotides read TGTGCCAGCAGTGAAACCCTAATTAAACAGGGCACTGAAGCTTTCTTT.